Detailed here is one TCR beta chain. Antigen: not known. Profiling relied on immunoSEQ multiplex PCR, and the TCRdb table lists in-frame clones only, not all of them. This sample has approximately 90,000 clones, with more than 85% found just once. Deletions cut 4 bases from V and 4 bases from J, with 13 bases between. CDR3 length equals 13 residues. Germline CDR1 and CDR2: GTSNPN and SVGIG (reference sequence). The data belong to a study of graft-versus-host responses after intestinal transplantation. Study-wide context: The study gave all recipients anti-thymocyte globulin induction, then tacrolimus and steroids for two to three years. Whole-study findings and limits: Detection of GvH clones occurred in recipient marrow, and some had their first appearance in ileum or blood. In patients with graft-donor T cell macrochimerism, allograft graft-versus-host to host-versus-graft clonal ratios were high. Peak circulating GvH clone levels were associated with early post-transplant HvG declines.

The chain links TRBV30 to TRBJ2-5; D perhaps matches TRBD2 (6 bases). The TCR comes from a human donor who received an intestinal transplant. Sequences were derived from unstimulated CD8+ T cells sorted from spleen or lymph node cells, sampled before intestinal transplant. Here the CDR3 reads CAWNGLGGETQYF. DNA for the CDR3: TGTGCCTGGAATGGGTTGGGGGGAGAGACCCAGTACTTC.